A single sample gave rise to the 19 T cell receptor beta chains below, sequenced in a study of identical twins. TCRdb reprocessed the 5' RACE reads with MiXCR, giving one entry per CDR3 protein. The table records 500,000 or so distinct CDR3 sequences, around 20% of them present only once. These sequences were also reported in another study, on T cells expressing NK-cell markers.

Sequencing was performed on CD4+ T cells sorted from blood. The source is a young woman in good health.

The chain is built from TRBV7-9 and TRBJ2-7, with a tentative D call TRBD2 (7 bases). Between the trimmed V and J ends, which lost 1 base and 3 bases, there was a span of 13 bases. The CDR3 runs 15 residues. The germline CDR1 and CDR2 sequences are SEHNR and FQNEAQ (reference sequence). The DNA of the CDR3 is TGTGCCAGCAGCTTAGAACGGGGGGCTAGCTACGAGCAGTACTTC. Translation gives CASSLERGASYEQYF.

This CDR3 is CASSLGQGGVIEQYF. In DNA form, the CDR3 reads TGTGCCAGCAGCCTGGGTCAGGGAGGGGTGATAGAGCAGTACTTC. The chain links TRBV5-8 to TRBJ2-7; TRBD2 agrees at 7 bases. V dropped 4 bases and J dropped 7; count of bases not matched to a gene: 14. The CDR3 runs to 15 residues. Per the germline V gene, CDR1 is SGHTS and CDR2 is YDEGEE.

V is TRBV30 and J is TRBJ2-1; D is undetermined. The V gene lost 4 bases and the J gene lost 0 bases, with 13 bases spanning the gap. This CDR3 is 15 amino acids long. Germline CDR1 GTSNPN, CDR2 SVGIG (reference sequence). The CDR3 DNA reads as TGTGCCTGGAATAAGCGCGAGAGCTCCTACAATGAGCAGTTCTTC. Its translation is CAWNKRESSYNEQFF.

In its sample, this clonotype was seen many times. The chain couples TRBV5-1 to TRBJ2-1; possible D gene TRBD2, 6 bases. This CDR3 is built from 14 residues. Per the germline V gene, CDR1 is SGHRS and CDR2 is YFSETQ. V shed 0 bases and J shed 6 bases, with 10 bases lying between them. The CDR3 region has the DNA TGCGCCAGCAGCTTGGGGGACTGGATCAATGAGCAGTTCTTC. Residues: CASSLGDWINEQFF.

The chain has TRBV2 and TRBJ1-2; D is unclear. The CDR3 length is 11 residues. The V end lost 8 bases, the J end lost 3 bases, and 7 bases lay between the germline ends. Germline V lookup: CDR1 SNHLY, CDR2 FYNNEI. This chain's CDR3 is CASRRDYGYTF. CDR3 nucleotide sequence: TGTGCCAGCCGGCGGGACTATGGCTACACCTTC.

A few counts support this clonotype. The CDR3 is CASSLHGDRAGANVLTF. DNA for the CDR3: TGTGCCAGCAGCCTTCATGGGGACAGAGCAGGGGCCAACGTCCTGACTTTC. V is TRBV7-8 and J is TRBJ2-6; 7 nucleotides align to TRBD1. The CDR3 length is 17 residues. V trimming: 5 bases; J trimming: 4 bases; junction bases outside the gene matches: 11. CDR1 SGHVS and CDR2 FQNEAQ come from the germline V gene.

The chain uses TRBV20-1 and TRBJ2-7; 10 positions match TRBD2. This CDR3 is 14 amino acids long. Germline V gene data show CDR1 as DFQATT and CDR2 as SNEGSKA (reference sequence). V was pared by 6 bases and J by 1 base, with 6 bases of the junction left unmatched. The chain's CDR3 is CSAVGTSVSYEQYF. The CDR3 DNA sequence: TGCAGTGCGGTGGGGACTAGCGTATCCTACGAGCAGTACTTC.

This clonotype was recorded a few times. The CDR3 sequence is CSVDGKGASDTQYF. Written as DNA, the CDR3 is TGCAGCGTTGATGGTAAAGGGGCGTCAGATACGCAGTATTTT. The rearrangement uses TRBV29-1 and TRBJ2-3; weak D call: TRBD1 (5 bases). The V and J ends lost 3 bases and 4 bases respectively, with 14 bases between them. Germline V lookup: CDR1 SQVTM, CDR2 ANQGSEA. This CDR3 is built from 14 residues.

This clonotype turned up a few times. This chain links TRBV20-1 with TRBJ2-5; the D is unclear. The germline V gene encodes CDR1 DFQATT and CDR2 SNEGSKA (reference sequence). V was cut by 0 bases and J by 3 bases, with 5 bases left in between. This CDR3 has 12 amino acids. The CDR3 loop is CSARDEKETQYF. The DNA of the CDR3 is TGCAGTGCTAGAGATGAAAAAGAGACCCAGTACTTC.

This clonotype appeared a few times. This chain uses TRBV6-5 with TRBJ1-1; D unclear. Trimming removed 4 bases from V and 4 bases from J, with 13 bases in between. The CDR3 has 14 amino acids. Germline CDR1 is MNHEY and CDR2 is SVGAGI. The CDR3 sequence is CASSSPGLATEAFF. CDR3 coding DNA: TGTGCCAGCAGTTCCCCGGGCCTCGCCACTGAAGCTTTCTTT.

This clonotype was seen only once. The V gene is TRBV19, the J gene TRBJ2-3; weak D call: TRBD2 (6 bases). The V end lost 3 bases, the J end lost 6 bases, and 16 bases lay between the germline ends. The CDR3 is made up of 15 amino acids. Germline V gene lookup returns CDR1 LNHDA and CDR2 SQIVND (reference sequence). The chain's CDR3 is CASSIRRGMGDTQYF. The CDR3 nucleotides read TGTGCCAGTAGTATCCGGCGGGGCATGGGGGATACGCAGTATTTT.

This clonotype has only a few counts. The chain uses TRBV5-5 and TRBJ1-2; possibly TRBD1 for D (5 bases). V was shortened by 3 bases and J by 5 bases, with 14 bases between the two germline ends. The CDR3 sequence is 14 residues long. Germline values: CDR1 SGHKS, CDR2 YYEKEE (reference sequence). The CDR3 here is CASSYRDAIYGYTF. The CDR3 coding sequence is TGTGCCAGCAGCTACCGGGACGCGATTTATGGCTACACCTTC.

This clonotype occurred a few times. This CDR3 reads CASSSNWTRIDTQYF. In nucleotides, the CDR3 is TGTGCCAGCAGCTCTAATTGGACTAGGATAGATACGCAGTATTTT. The rearrangement joins TRBV7-9 to TRBJ2-3; 7 bases agree with TRBD2. V gave up 4 bases and J gave up 5 bases; unmatched junction bases: 9. CDR3 length: 15 amino acids. Germline V gene lookup returns CDR1 SEHNR and CDR2 FQNEAQ (reference sequence).

The chain combines TRBV2 with TRBJ2-1; 9 bases line up with TRBD2. CDR1 and CDR2 (germline): SNHLY, FYNNEI. The CDR3 length is 14 residues. V was pared by 6 bases and J by 6 bases, with 6 bases of the junction left unmatched. CDR3 coding DNA: TGTGCCAGCAGCCAGCGGGGGGCCACCAATGAGCAGTTCTTC. Encoded protein: CASSQRGATNEQFF.

The chain links TRBV29-1 to TRBJ2-3; a weak D match, TRBD2 (6 bases). V shed 3 bases and J shed 6 bases, with 13 bases lying between them. Germline-derived CDR1 and CDR2 are SQVTM and ANQGSEA. This CDR3 has 13 residues. The CDR3 DNA reads TGCAGCGTTGAGGGCCTAGCGAAGGATACGCAGTATTTT. This encodes CSVEGLAKDTQYF.

This clonotype was seen a handful of times. The V call is TRBV20-1, the J call TRBJ1-2; 7 bases match TRBD1. V was pared by 5 bases and J by 4 bases, with 10 bases of the junction left unmatched. The CDR3 is made up of 14 amino acids. Per germline, CDR1 DFQATT and CDR2 SNEGSKA (reference sequence). This CDR3 is CSALTSGGFYGYTF. Written as DNA, the CDR3 is TGCAGTGCTTTGACCTCAGGGGGGTTCTATGGCTACACCTTC.

Ten or more counts support this clonotype. This chain links TRBV10-3 with TRBJ2-1; tentative D call: TRBD2 (5 bases). This CDR3 spans 12 amino acids. V shed 2 bases and J shed 10 bases, with 9 bases lying between them. The germline CDR1 and CDR2 sequences are ENHRY and SYGVKD. CDR3 sequence reads: CAISERENEQFF. CDR3 DNA: TGTGCCATCAGTGAGAGGGAGAACGAGCAGTTCTTC.

A few counts support this clonotype. This chain connects TRBV20-1 to TRBJ2-3, with D perhaps TRBD1 (6 bases). V was trimmed by 6 bases and J by 4 bases, leaving 11 bases between them. The V gene's germline CDR1 is DFQATT and CDR2 SNEGSKA (reference sequence). This CDR3 is 12 amino acids long. The CDR3 loop is CSAAGAADTQYF. CDR3 DNA: TGCAGTGCCGCAGGGGCGGCAGATACGCAGTATTTT.

The rearrangement links TRBV20-1 to TRBJ2-5; no clear D gene. With 5 bases removed from V and 4 bases from J, the gap between germline ends came to 17 bases. From germline, CDR1 is DFQATT and CDR2 SNEGSKA (reference sequence). The CDR3 has 14 amino acids. DNA for the CDR3: TGCAGTGCTCTACGGTCCGCCTCTTTAGAGACCCAGTACTTC. This translates into CSALRSASLETQYF.